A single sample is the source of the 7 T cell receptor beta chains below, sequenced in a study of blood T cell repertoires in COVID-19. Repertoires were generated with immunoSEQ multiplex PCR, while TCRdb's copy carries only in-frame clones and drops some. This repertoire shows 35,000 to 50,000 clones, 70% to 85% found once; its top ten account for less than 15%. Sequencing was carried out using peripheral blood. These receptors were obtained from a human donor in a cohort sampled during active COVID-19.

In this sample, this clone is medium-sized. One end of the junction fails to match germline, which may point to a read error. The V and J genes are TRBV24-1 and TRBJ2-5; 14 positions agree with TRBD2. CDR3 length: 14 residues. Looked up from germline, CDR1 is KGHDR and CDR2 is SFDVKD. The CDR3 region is CATSDSGLAGGVDF. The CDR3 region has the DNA TGTGCCACCAGTGACTCCGGACTAGCGGGGGGCGTGGACTTC.

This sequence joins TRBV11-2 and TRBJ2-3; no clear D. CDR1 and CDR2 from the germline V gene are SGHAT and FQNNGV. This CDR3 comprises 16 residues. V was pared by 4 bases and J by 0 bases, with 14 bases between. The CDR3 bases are TGTGCCAGCAGCTCCCGACTTGACCAGAGCACAGATACGCAGTATTTT. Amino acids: CASSSRLDQSTDTQYF. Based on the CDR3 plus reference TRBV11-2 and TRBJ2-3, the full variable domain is EAGVAQSPRYKIIEKRQSVAFWCNPISGHATLYWYQQILGQGPKLLIQFQNNGVVDDSQLPKDRFSAERLKGVDSTLKIQPAKLEDSAVYLCASSSRLDQSTDTQYFGPGTRLTVL.

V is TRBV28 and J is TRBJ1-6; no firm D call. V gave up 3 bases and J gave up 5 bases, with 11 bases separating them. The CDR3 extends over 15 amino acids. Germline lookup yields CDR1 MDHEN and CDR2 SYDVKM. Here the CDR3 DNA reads TGTGCCAGCAGTTTTCCGGGTCAGAATAATTCACCCCTCCACTTT. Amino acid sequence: CASSFPGQNNSPLHF.

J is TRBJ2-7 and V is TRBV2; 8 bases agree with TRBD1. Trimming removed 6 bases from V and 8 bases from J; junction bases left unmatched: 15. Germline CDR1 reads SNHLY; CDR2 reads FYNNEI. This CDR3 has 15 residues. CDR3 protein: CASSPVPGQVIQQYF. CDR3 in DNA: TGTGCCAGCAGCCCAGTACCGGGACAGGTCATCCAGCAGTACTTC.

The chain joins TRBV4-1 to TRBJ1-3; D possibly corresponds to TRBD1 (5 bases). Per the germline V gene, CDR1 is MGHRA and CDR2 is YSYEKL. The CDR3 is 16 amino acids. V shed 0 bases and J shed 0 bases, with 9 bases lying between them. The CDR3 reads CASSQDDSLSGNTIYF. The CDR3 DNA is TGCGCCAGCAGCCAAGATGACAGCCTCTCTGGAAACACCATATATTTT.

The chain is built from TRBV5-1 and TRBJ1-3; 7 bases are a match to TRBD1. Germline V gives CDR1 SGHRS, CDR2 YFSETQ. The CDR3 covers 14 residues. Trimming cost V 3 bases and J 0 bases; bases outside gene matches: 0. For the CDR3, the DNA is TGCGCCAGCAGCTCAGGGGGCTCTGGAAACACCATATATTTT. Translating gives CASSSGGSGNTIYF.

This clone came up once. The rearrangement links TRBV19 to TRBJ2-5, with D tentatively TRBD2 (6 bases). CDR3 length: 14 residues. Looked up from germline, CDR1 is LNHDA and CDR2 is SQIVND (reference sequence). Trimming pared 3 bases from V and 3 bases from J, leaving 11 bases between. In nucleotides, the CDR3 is TGTGCCAGTAGTATTCTCGGGGGTGAAGAGACCCAGTACTTC. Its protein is CASSILGGEETQYF.